Listed below are T cell receptor beta chains from one sample, sequenced in a study of CD8+ T cells in alopecia areata. Measured with immunoSEQ multiplex PCR; TCRdb has only the in-frame clones, and not every one. The table shows roughly 280,000 clones, with roughly 63% occurring only once. The sample consisted of CD4+ T cells sorted from blood, taken around week 52, from a patient treated with tofacitinib. Source of these receptors: a human donor with alopecia areata. Each CDR3 is given with its conserved first and last residue. A D gene is named only where the DNA matches it firmly. Where a row states a size, it is once, few, many or the class of an expanded clone; other rows omit it.

size: NA; J: TRBJ2-6; V: TRBV5-6; D: NA; DNA: TGTGCCAGCAGCTTGGGCGGCCCAGCGGGTACTGGGGCCAACGTCCTGACTTTC; CDR3: CASSLGGPAGTGANVLTF
size: NA; J: TRBJ2-5; V: TRBV9; D: NA; DNA: TGTGCCAGCAGCGCCAGCCTCCAAGAGACCCAGTACTTC; CDR3: CASSASLQETQYF
size: few; J: TRBJ2-4; V: TRBV30; D: NA; DNA: TGTGCCTGGAGTGTGACCGGGATAGCCAAAAACATTCAGTACTTC; CDR3: CAWSVTGIAKNIQYF
size: NA; J: TRBJ2-5; V: TRBV6-1; D: NA; DNA: TGTGCCAGCAGTGTGCCGGGACAAGAGACCCAGTACTTC; CDR3: CASSVPGQETQYF
size: NA; J: TRBJ2-2; V: TRBV19; D: NA; DNA: TGTGCCAGTAGAGGGGACCCGGGCACCGGGGAGCTGTTTTTT; CDR3: CASRGDPGTGELFF
size: NA; J: TRBJ2-5; V: TRBV6-6; D: NA; DNA: TGTGCCAGCAGTTCTTTCGGGGCGGTTCAAGAGACCCAGTACTTC; CDR3: CASSSFGAVQETQYF
size: NA; J: TRBJ2-7; V: TRBV4-3; D: NA; DNA: TGCGCCAGCAGCCAAGAGGAGGGACCCTACGAGCAGTACTTC; CDR3: CASSQEEGPYEQYF
size: NA; J: TRBJ2-3; V: TRBV4-1; D: NA; DNA: TGCGCCAGCAGCCAGGGACGAAGCCGTAGCACAGATACGCAGTATTTT; CDR3: CASSQGRSRSTDTQYF
size: NA; J: TRBJ1-1; V: TRBV30; D: NA; DNA: TGTGCACTAGGGGCGATTGAAGCTTTCTTT; CDR3: CALGAIEAFF
size: NA; J: TRBJ1-1; V: TRBV5-1; D: NA; DNA: TGCGCCAGCAGCCCCACAGGGAACACTGAAGCTTTCTTT; CDR3: CASSPTGNTEAFF
size: many; J: TRBJ1-1; V: TRBV19; D: NA; DNA: TGTGCCAGTACCGTCACGAGTATGAACACTGAAGCTTTCTTT; CDR3: CASTVTSMNTEAFF
size: NA; J: TRBJ2-5; V: TRBV29-1; D: TRBD1; DNA: TGCAGCGTAAAAATCGGACAGGGGGTAGAGACCCAGTACTTC; CDR3: CSVKIGQGVETQYF
size: NA; J: TRBJ2-1; V: TRBV6-5; D: NA; DNA: TGTGCCAGCATTGGACGGTTGAGCTCCTACAATGAGCAGTTCTTC; CDR3: CASIGRLSSYNEQFF
size: once; J: TRBJ1-5; V: TRBV7-9; D: NA; DNA: TGTGCCAGCAGCTTAGCAGGGGCGAATCAGCCCCAGCATTTT; CDR3: CASSLAGANQPQHF
size: NA; J: TRBJ1-6; V: TRBV27; D: NA; DNA: TGTGCCAGCAGTGGGGGAATGGGTCTAAATTCACCCCTCCACTTT; CDR3: CASSGGMGLNSPLHF
size: NA; J: TRBJ2-2; V: TRBV13; D: TRBD2; DNA: TGTGCCAGCAGCGGGCGGGGGGGCCGCCCCGGGGAGCTGTTTTTT; CDR3: CASSGRGGRPGELFF
size: once; J: TRBJ1-2; V: TRBV27; D: NA; DNA: TGTGCCAGCAAAACCTGGTTCGGGGGCTACACCTTC; CDR3: CASKTWFGGYTF
size: few; J: TRBJ2-3; V: TRBV18; D: NA; DNA: TGTGCCAGCTCACCACGCGACACAGATACGCAGTATTTT; CDR3: CASSPRDTDTQYF
size: NA; J: TRBJ1-2; V: TRBV29-1; D: NA; DNA: TGCAGCGTTGATGGGGGGGCGCGGTATGGCTACACCTTC; CDR3: CSVDGGARYGYTF
size: few; J: TRBJ1-5; V: TRBV7-8; D: TRBD1; DNA: TGTGCCAGCAGCTTAGCGCGAGACAGGGGTGGTCAGCCCCAGCATTTT; CDR3: CASSLARDRGGQPQHF
size: few; J: TRBJ2-1; V: TRBV19; D: NA; DNA: TGTGCCAGTAACCCGAACTCTCCATCCTACAATGAGCAGTTCTTC; CDR3: CASNPNSPSYNEQFF
size: few; J: TRBJ1-3; V: TRBV6-1; D: NA; DNA: TGTGCCAGCAGTGAGGGACTGAGAAACACCATATATTTT; CDR3: CASSEGLRNTIYF
size: NA; J: TRBJ2-3; V: TRBV7-3; D: TRBD2; DNA: TGTGCCAGCAGCTTTGGGAGCGGGGTAACCACAGATACGCAGTATTTT; CDR3: CASSFGSGVTTDTQYF
size: few; J: TRBJ2-1; V: TRBV19; D: NA; DNA: TGTGCCAGTAGTATTACAGGTTCCTCCTACAATGAGCAGTTCTTC; CDR3: CASSITGSSYNEQFF